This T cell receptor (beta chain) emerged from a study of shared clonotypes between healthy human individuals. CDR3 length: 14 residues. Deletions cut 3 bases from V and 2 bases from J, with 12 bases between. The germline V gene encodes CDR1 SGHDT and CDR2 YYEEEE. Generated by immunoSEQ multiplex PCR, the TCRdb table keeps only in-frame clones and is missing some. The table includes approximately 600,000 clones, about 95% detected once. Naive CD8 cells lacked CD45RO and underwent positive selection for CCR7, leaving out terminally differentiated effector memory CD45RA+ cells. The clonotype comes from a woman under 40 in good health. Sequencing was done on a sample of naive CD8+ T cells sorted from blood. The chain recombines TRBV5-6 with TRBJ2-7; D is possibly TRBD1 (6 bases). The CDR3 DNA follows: TGTGCCAGCAGCTCCGGGACACTTCCCTACGAGCAGTACTTC. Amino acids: CASSSGTLPYEQYF. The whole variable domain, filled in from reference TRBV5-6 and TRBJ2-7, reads DAGVTQSPTHLIKTRGQQVTLRCSPKSGHDTVSWYQQALGQGPQFIFQYYEEEERQRGNFPDRFSGHQFPNYSSELNVNALLLGDSALYLCASSSGTLPYEQYFGPGTRLTVT.